The 4 T cell receptor beta chains given below trace back to one sample, sequenced in a study of shared clonotypes between healthy human individuals. Some clones are missing from TCRdb's copy, which holds only in-frame ones; the method was immunoSEQ multiplex PCR. Of about 1.5 million clones in the sample, 95% to 99% were seen once. Sequencing was carried out using naive CD4+ T cells sorted from blood. Subset defined: CD45RA+ positively selected. Receptor source: a man aged 25 to 40 in good health.

The V and J genes are TRBV29-1 and TRBJ1-2; D not resolved. Looked up from germline, CDR1 is SQVTM and CDR2 is ANQGSEA. CDR3 length: 12 residues. Deletions cut 1 base from V and 4 bases from J, with 7 bases between. The CDR3 DNA reads TGCAGCGTTGAAGGGTTATCCTATGGCTACACCTTC. Its translation: CSVEGLSYGYTF.

CDR3 coding DNA: TGTGCCAGCCGCCCGGACCTTAGCTCCTACAATGAGCAGTTCTTC. Its translation is CASRPDLSSYNEQFF. V usage is TRBV6-1 and J usage is TRBJ2-1; D not resolved. Between the trimmed V and J ends, which lost 8 bases and 0 bases, there was a span of 14 bases. The CDR3 runs 15 residues. The germline gives CDR1 MNHNS, CDR2 SASEGT.

This clone was seen just once. J is TRBJ2-7 and V is TRBV7-2; the match to TRBD2 covers 13 bases. CDR3 length: 14 amino acids. V lost 5 bases, J lost 6 bases, and 4 bases stayed unmatched. In germline, CDR1 is SGHTA, CDR2 FQGNSA. The chain's CDR3 is CASSTRLAGGEQYF. As DNA, the CDR3 is TGTGCCAGCAGCACTAGACTAGCGGGAGGCGAGCAGTACTTC. The whole variable domain, filled in from reference TRBV7-2 and TRBJ2-7, reads GAGVSQSPSNKVTEKGKDVELRCDPISGHTALYWYRQSLGQGLEFLIYFQGNSAPDKSGLPSDRFSAERTGGSVSTLTIQRTQQEDSAVYLCASSTRLAGGEQYFGPGTRLTVT.

V and J are TRBV30 and TRBJ1-2; no clear D. In germline, CDR1 is GTSNPN, CDR2 SVGIG (reference sequence). The CDR3 runs to 13 residues. V was pared by 2 bases and J by 7 bases, with 14 bases between. The CDR3 spells CAWSSGQSFGYTF. CDR3 sequence (DNA): TGTGCCTGGAGTTCGGGCCAGTCTTTTGGCTACACCTTC.